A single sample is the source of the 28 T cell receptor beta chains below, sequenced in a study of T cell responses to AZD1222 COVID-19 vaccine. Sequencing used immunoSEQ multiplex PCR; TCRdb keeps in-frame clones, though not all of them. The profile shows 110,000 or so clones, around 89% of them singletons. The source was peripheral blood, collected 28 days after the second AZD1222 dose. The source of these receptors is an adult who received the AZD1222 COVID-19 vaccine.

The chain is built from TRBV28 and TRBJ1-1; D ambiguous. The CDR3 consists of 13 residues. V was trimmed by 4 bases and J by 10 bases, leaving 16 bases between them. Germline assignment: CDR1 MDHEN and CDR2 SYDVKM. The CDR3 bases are TGTGCCAGCAGTTCCCAGAGAACGCTTGGAGCTTTCTTT. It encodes CASSSQRTLGAFF. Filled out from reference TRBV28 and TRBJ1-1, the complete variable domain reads DVKVTQSSRYLVKRTGEKVFLECVQDMDHENMFWYRQDPGLGLRLIYFSYDVKMKEKGDIPEGYSVSREKKERFSLILESASTNQTSMYLCASSSQRTLGAFFGQGTRLTVV.

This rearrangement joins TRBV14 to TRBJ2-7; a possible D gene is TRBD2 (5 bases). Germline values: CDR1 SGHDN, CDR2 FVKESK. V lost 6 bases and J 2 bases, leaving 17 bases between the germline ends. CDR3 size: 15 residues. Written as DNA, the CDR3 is TGTGCCAGCAGTTCCCCGGGAAAGGCGGCCTACGAGCAGTACTTC. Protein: CASSSPGKAAYEQYF.

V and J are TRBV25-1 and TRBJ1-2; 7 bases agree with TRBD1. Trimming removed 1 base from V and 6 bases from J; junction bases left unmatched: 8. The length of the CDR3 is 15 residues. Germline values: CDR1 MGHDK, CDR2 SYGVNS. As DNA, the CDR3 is TGTGCCAGCAGTGAATCGACAGGGAAGTACAATGGCTACACCTTC. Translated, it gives CASSESTGKYNGYTF.

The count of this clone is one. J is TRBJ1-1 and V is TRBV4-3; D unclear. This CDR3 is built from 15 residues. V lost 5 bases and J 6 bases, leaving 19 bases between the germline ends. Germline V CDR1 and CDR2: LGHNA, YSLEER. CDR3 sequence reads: CASSLRQGQLPEAFF. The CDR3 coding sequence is TGCGCCAGCAGCTTACGACAAGGTCAGCTTCCTGAAGCTTTCTTT.

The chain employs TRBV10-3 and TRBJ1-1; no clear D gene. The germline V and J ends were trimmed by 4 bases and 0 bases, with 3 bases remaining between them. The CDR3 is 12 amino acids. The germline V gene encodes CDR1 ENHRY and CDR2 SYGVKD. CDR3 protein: CAISGVNTEAFF. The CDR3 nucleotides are TGTGCCATCAGTGGGGTGAACACTGAAGCTTTCTTT.

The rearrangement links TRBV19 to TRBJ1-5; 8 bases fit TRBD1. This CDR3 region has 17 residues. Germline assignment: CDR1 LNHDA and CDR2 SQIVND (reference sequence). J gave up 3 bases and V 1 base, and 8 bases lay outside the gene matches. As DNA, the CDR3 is TGTGCCAGTAGTATAGCGAGGACAGGGTCCTTCAATCAGCCCCAGCATTTT. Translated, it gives CASSIARTGSFNQPQHF.

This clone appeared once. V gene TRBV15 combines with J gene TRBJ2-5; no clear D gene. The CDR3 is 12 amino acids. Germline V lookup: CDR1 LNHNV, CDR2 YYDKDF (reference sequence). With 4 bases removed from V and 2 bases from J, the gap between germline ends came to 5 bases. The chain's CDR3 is CATSNPQETQYF. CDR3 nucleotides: TGTGCCACCAGCAACCCACAAGAGACCCAGTACTTC.

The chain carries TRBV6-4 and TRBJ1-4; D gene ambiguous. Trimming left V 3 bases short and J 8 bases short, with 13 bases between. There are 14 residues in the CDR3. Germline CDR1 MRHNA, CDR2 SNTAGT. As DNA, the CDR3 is TGTGCCAGCAGTGAAAGGCCCAGCGGCGAAAAACTGTTTTTT. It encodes CASSERPSGEKLFF.

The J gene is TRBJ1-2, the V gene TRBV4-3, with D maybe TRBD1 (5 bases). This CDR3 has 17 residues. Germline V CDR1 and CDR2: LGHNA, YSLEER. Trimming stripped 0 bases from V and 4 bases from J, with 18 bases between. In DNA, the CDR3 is TGCGCCAGCAGCCAAGAGACGGGGACCCGATGGGGCTATGGCTACACCTTC. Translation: CASSQETGTRWGYGYTF.

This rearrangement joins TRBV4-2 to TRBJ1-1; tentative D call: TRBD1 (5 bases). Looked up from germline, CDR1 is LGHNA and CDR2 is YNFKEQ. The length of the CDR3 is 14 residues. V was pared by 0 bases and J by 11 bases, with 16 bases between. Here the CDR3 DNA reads TGTGCCAGCAGCCAAGATCTCGGGAGCCGGGGGGCTTTCTTT. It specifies CASSQDLGSRGAFF.

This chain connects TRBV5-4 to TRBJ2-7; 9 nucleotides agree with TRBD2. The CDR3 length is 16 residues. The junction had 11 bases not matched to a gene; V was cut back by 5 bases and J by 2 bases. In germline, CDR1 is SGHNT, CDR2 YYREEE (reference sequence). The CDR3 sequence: CASSRSVAGATYEQYF. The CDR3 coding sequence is TGTGCCAGCAGTCGAAGTGTAGCGGGGGCCACCTACGAGCAGTACTTC.

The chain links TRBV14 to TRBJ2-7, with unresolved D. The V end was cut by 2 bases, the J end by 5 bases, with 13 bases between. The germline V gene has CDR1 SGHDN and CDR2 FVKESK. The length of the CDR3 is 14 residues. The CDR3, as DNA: TGTGCCAGCAGCCAAAGAAACCCCCTCCACGAGCAGTACTTC. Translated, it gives CASSQRNPLHEQYF.

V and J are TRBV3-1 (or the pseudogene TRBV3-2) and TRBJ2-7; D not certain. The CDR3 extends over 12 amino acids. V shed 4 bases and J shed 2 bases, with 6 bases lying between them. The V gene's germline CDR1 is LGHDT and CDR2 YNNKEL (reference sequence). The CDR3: CASSLSTYEQYF. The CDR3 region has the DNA TGTGCCAGCAGCCTCTCCACCTACGAGCAGTACTTC.

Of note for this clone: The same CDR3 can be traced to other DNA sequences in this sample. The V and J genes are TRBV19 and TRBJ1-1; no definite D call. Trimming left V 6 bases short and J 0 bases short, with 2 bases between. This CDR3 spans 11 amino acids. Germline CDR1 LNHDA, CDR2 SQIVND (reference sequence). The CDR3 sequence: CASRLNTEAFF. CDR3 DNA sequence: TGTGCCAGTAGATTGAACACTGAAGCTTTCTTT.

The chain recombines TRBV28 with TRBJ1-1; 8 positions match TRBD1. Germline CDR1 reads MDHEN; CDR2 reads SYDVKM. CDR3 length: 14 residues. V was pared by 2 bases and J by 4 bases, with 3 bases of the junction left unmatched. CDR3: CASSLRTGPTEAFF. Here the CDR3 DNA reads TGTGCCAGCAGTTTACGGACAGGGCCCACTGAAGCTTTCTTT.

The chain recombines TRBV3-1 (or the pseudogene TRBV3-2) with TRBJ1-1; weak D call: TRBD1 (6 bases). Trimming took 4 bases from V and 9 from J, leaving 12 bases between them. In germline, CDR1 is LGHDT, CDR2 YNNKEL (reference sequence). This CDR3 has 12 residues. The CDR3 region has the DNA TGTGCCAGCAGCCCCCAGGGGTATCAAGCTTTCTTT. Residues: CASSPQGYQAFF.

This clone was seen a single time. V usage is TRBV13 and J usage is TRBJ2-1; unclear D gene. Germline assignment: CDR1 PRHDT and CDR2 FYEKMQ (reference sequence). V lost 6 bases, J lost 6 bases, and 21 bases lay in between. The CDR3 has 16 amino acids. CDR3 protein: CASSQALTSQSNEQFF. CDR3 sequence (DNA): TGTGCCAGCAGTCAAGCCCTAACAAGCCAAAGCAATGAGCAGTTCTTC. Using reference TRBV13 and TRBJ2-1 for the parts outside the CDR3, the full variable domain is AAGVIQSPRHLIKEKRETATLKCYPIPRHDTVYWYQQGPGQDPQFLISFYEKMQSDKGSIPDRFSAQQFSDYHSELNMSSLELGDSALYFCASSQALTSQSNEQFFGPGTRLTVL.

CDR3 coding DNA: TGTGCCAGCAGCCAAGAAGCAGGGCTGAACACTGAAGCTTTCTTT. Residues: CASSQEAGLNTEAFF. This rearrangement joins TRBV14 to TRBJ1-1, with D possibly matching TRBD1 (5 bases). The V gene's germline CDR1 is SGHDN and CDR2 FVKESK. There are 15 residues in the CDR3. The germline V and J ends were trimmed by 0 bases and 0 bases, with 8 bases remaining between them.

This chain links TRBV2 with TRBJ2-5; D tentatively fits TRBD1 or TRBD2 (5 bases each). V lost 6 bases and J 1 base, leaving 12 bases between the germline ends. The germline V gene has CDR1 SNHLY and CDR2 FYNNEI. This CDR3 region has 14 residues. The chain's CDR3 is CASSSSGTQETQYF. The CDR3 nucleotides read TGTGCCAGCAGCTCCTCCGGGACCCAAGAGACCCAGTACTTC.

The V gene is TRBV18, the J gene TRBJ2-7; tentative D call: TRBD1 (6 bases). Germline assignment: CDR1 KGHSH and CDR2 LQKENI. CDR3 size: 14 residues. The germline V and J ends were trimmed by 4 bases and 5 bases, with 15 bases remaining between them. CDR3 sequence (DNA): TGTGCCAGCTCACAACAGAGGGGGATGCACGAGCAGTACTTC. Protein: CASSQQRGMHEQYF.

The DNA of the CDR3 is TGTGCCAGCAGGGTGGTCAGGGGTCCGGTCGGATATCAGCCCCAGCATTTT. Its protein product is CASRVVRGPVGYQPQHF. The rearrangement uses TRBV7-7 and TRBJ1-5; possibly TRBD1 for D (6 bases). The CDR3 extends over 17 amino acids. V was trimmed by 6 bases and J by 5 bases, leaving 23 bases between them. Per germline, CDR1 SSHAT and CDR2 FNYEAQ (reference sequence).

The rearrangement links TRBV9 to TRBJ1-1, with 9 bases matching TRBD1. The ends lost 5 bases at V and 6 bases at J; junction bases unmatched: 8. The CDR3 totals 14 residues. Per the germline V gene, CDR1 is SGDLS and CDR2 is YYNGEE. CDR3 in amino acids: CASSGDRAYSEAFF. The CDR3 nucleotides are TGTGCCAGCAGTGGGGACAGGGCGTATTCTGAAGCTTTCTTT.

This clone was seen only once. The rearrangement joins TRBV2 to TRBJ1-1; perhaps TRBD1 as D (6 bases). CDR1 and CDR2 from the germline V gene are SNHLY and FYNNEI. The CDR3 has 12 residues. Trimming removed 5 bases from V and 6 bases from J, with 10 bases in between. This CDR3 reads CASSYRVSEAFF. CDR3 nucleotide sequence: TGTGCCAGCAGTTACAGGGTTTCTGAAGCTTTCTTT.

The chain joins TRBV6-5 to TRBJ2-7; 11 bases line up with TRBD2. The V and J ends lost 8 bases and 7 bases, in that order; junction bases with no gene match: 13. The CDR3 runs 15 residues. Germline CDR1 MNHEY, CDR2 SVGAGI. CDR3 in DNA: TGTGCCAGCCTTAGCGGGGGGGCCCTGAGGGATGAGCAGTACTTC. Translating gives CASLSGGALRDEQYF.

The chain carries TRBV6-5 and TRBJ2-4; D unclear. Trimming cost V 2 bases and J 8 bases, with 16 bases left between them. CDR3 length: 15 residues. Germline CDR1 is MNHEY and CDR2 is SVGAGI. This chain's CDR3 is CASSYADPPWDIQYF. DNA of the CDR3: TGTGCCAGCAGTTACGCCGATCCCCCTTGGGACATTCAGTACTTC.

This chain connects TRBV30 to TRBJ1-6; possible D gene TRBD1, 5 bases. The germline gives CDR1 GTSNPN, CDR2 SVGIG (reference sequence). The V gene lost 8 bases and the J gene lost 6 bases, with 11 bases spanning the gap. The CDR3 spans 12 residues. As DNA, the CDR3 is TGTGCCAGGGGACCGATTAATTCACCCCTCCACTTT. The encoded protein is CARGPINSPLHF.

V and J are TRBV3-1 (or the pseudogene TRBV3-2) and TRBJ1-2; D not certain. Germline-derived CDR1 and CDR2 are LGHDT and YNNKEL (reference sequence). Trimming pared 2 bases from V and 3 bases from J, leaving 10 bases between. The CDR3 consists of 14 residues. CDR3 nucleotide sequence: TGTGCCAGCAGCCAATACATTAGCGACTATGGCTACACCTTC. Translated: CASSQYISDYGYTF.

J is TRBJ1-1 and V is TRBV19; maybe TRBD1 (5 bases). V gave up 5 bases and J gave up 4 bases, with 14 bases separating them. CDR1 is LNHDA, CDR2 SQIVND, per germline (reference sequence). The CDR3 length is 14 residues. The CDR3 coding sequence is TGTGCCAGTAGTCCATTGGGGGTGAGCACTGAAGCTTTCTTT. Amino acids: CASSPLGVSTEAFF.